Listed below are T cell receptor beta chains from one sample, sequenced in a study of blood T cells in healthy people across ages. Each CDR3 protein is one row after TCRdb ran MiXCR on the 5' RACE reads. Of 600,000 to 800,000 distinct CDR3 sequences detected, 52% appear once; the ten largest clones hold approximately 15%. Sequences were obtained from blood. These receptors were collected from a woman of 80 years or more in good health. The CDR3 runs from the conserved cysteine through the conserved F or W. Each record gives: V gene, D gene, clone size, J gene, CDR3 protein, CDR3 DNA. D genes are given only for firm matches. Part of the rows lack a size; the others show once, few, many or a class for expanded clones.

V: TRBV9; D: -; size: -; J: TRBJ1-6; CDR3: CASSVAAKGNSPLHF; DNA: TGTGCCAGCAGCGTAGCTGCGAAGGGTAATTCACCCCTCCACTTT
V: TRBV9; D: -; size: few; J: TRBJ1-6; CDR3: CASSEDYGNSPLHF; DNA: TGTGCCAGCAGCGAGGACTACGGGAATTCACCCCTCCACTTT
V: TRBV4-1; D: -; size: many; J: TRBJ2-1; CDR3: CASSQTPAVDYGEQFF; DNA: TGCGCCAGCAGCCAAACCCCCGCGGTAGACTACGGTGAGCAGTTCTTC
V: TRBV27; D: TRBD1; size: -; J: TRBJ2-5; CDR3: CASSADRGYDGETQYF; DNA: TGTGCCAGCAGTGCGGACAGGGGGTATGATGGAGAGACCCAGTACTTC
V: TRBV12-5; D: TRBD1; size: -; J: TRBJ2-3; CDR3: CASGWGQLTDTQYF; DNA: TGTGCTAGTGGTTGGGGACAGCTCACAGATACGCAGTATTTT
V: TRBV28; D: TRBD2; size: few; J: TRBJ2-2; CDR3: CASSRGVRNTGELFF; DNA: TGTGCCAGCAGTCGGGGGGTGAGGAACACCGGGGAGCTGTTTTTT
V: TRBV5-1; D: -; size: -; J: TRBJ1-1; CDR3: CASSFKEGGRAFF; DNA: TGCGCCAGCAGCTTCAAAGAAGGGGGGCGAGCTTTCTTT
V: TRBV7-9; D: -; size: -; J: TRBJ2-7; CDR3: CAGSLGSYEQYF; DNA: TGTGCCGGCAGCTTGGGGTCCTACGAGCAGTACTTC
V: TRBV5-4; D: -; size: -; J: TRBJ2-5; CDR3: CASSAAREVRETQYF; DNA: TGTGCCAGCAGCGCGGCCAGGGAGGTACGAGAGACCCAGTACTTC
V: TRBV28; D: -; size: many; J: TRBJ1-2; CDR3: CASSLGEDYGYTF; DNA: TGTGCCAGCAGCTTAGGGGAAGACTATGGCTACACCTTC
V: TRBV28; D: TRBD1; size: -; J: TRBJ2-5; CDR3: CASSFLGQGKETQYF; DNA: TGTGCCAGCAGTTTCTTGGGACAGGGGAAGGAGACCCAGTACTTC
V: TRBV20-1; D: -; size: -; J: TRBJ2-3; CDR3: CSASSPLSTDTQYF; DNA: TGCAGTGCTAGCAGTCCCCTAAGCACAGATACGCAGTATTTT
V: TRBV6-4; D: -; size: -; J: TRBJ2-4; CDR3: CASSDSDGAQNIQYF; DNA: TGTGCCAGCAGTGACTCGGACGGGGCCCAAAACATTCAGTACTTC
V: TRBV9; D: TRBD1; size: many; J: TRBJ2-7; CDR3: CASSPRDRGYEQYF; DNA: TGTGCCAGCAGCCCCCGGGACAGGGGCTACGAGCAGTACTTC
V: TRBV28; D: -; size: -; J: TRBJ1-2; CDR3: CASSRAPIGGYTF; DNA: TGTGCCAGCAGCCGGGCGCCTATCGGGGGCTACACCTTC
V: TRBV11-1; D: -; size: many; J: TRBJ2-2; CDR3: CASSFVNTGELFF; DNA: TGTGCCAGCAGCTTCGTTAATACCGGGGAGCTGTTTTTT
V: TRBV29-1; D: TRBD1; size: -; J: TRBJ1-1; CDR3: CSAAGQVETEAFF; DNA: TGCAGCGCCGCGGGACAGGTAGAGACTGAAGCTTTCTTT
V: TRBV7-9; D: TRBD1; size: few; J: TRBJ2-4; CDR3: CASSLQTGDIAKNIQYF; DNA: TGTGCCAGCAGCCTACAAACAGGGGACATAGCCAAAAACATTCAGTACTTC
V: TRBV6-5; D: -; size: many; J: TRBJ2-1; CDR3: CASRSTGSSYNEQFF; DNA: TGTGCCAGCAGATCTACAGGGAGCTCCTACAATGAGCAGTTCTTC
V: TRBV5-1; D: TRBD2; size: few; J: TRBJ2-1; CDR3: CASSLGTSSLYNEQFF; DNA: TGCGCCAGCAGCTTGGGGACTAGCAGCCTCTACAATGAGCAGTTCTTC
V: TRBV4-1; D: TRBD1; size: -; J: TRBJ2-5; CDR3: CASSQGRQGYQETQYF; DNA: TGCGCCAGCAGCCAAGGACGACAGGGATACCAAGAGACCCAGTACTTC
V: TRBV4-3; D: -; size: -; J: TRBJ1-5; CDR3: CASRYWFAAQPQHF; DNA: TGCGCCAGCAGATATTGGTTTGCGGCGCAGCCCCAGCATTTT
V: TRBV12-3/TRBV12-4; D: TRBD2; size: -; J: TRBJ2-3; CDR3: CASSGGGGGDTQYF; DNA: TGTGCCAGCAGTGGCGGGGGGGGCGGAGATACGCAGTATTTT
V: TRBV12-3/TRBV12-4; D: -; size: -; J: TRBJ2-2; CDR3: CASSLAGGLTGELFF; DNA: TGTGCCAGCAGTTTAGCGGGGGGGCTAACCGGGGAGCTGTTTTTT
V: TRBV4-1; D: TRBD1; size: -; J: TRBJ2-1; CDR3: CASSQEGLGTGGLDEQFF; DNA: TGCGCCAGCAGCCAGGAGGGACTGGGGACAGGGGGTTTAGATGAGCAGTTCTTC
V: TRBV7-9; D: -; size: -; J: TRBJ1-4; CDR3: CASSLDTNFLLFF; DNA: TGTGCCAGCAGCTTAGATACAAACTTTCTTCTGTTTTTT
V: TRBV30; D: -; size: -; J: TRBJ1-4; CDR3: CAWSVASNEKLFF; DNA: TGTGCCTGGAGCGTAGCTTCCAATGAAAAACTGTTTTTT
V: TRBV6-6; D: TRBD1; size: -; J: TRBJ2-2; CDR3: CASNRGTGKNTGELFF; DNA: TGTGCCAGCAACCGTGGGACAGGCAAGAACACCGGGGAGCTGTTTTTT
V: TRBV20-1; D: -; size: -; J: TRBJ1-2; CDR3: CSARDGQGLGGYTF; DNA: TGCAGTGCTAGAGACGGGCAGGGGTTGGGTGGCTACACCTTC
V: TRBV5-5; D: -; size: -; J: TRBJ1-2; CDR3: CASCDYQPLEANNYGYTF; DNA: TGTGCCAGCTGCGATTACCAACCCCTAGAGGCCAATAACTATGGCTACACCTTC
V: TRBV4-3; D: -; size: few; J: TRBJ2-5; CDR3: CASSHPRVGGAGSQYF; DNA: TGCGCCAGCAGCCACCCCCGCGTAGGAGGGGCTGGGTCCCAGTACTTC
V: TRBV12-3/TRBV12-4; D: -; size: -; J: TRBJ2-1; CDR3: CASSLRARESETQFF; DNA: TGTGCCAGCAGTTTAAGGGCCAGGGAATCGGAGACCCAGTTCTTC
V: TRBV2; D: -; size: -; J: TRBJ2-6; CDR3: CASREAPRANVLTF; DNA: TGTGCCAGCAGGGAGGCCCCCAGGGCCAACGTCCTGACTTTC
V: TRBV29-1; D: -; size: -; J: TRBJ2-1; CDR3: CSGRQASYNEQFF; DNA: TGCAGCGGAAGACAGGCCTCTTACAATGAGCAGTTCTTC
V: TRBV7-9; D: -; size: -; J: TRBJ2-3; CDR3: CASSAREIRTDTQYF; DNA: TGTGCCAGCAGCGCCAGGGAGATACGCACAGATACGCAGTATTTT
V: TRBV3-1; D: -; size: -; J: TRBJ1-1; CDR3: CASSQGALRAEAFF; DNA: TGTGCCAGCAGCCAAGGGGCCCTGCGGGCTGAAGCTTTCTTT